This T cell receptor beta chain is from a study of T cell changes during pregnancy in multiple sclerosis (dated by TCRdb to the late 2010s). For the wider study: The study looked at changes in the T cell repertoire across pregnancy in women with multiple sclerosis.

Receptor amplification or capture employed the immunoSEQ multiplex PCR assay. Held by TCRdb, this immuneACCESS table contains in-frame sequences only and omits some clones. Under half of the omission traces to an unresolved V gene where checked; the cause of the rest is unknown. Here the sample has about 45,000 clones; 90% occur a single time. The ten biggest clones cover 0.7% of the sample. Its CDR3 holds 16 amino acids, cysteine through phenylalanine. CDR3 DNA is the only sequence kept; it has 48 bases, read in frame from the first base. V has 3 bases trimmed and J has 4 bases trimmed; junction bases matching no gene number 10. CDR1 SGHTA and CDR2 FQGNSA were looked up in the germline V gene. Points on this clone: Its antigen remains undetermined. Within one base of it there is no much larger clone, and no base qualities were kept.

The input for sequencing was CD4+ T cells from peripheral blood mononuclear cells, taken before pregnancy. The sequence was collected from a female donor with multiple sclerosis, enrolled in a pregnancy study. The chain was built from TRBV7-2 and TRBJ2-5; 8 central nucleotides agree with TRBD2. This receptor carries the CDR3 CASSFLGRGGSETQYF. Read as DNA, the sequence is TGTGCCAGCAGCTTTTTGGGCCGCGGGGGGTCAGAGACCCAGTACTTC.